This T cell receptor (delta chain) was identified in a study of γδ T cells in repeated Plasmodium falciparum infection. Study-wide context: Malian children with intense seasonal malaria exposure were compared with matched Australian children.

TCRdb fed the multiplex PCR reads into CATT to redo clone calling. This sample has roughly 50,000 delta-chain clones; 1.5% to 2% occur once, and the top ten carry about 8.6%. Gammadelta T cells were flow-sorted from PBMC into Vgamma9/Vdelta2+ and Vdelta2-negative populations for bulk analysis. V lost 2 bases and J lost 0, with 34 bases in between. The germline CDR1 and CDR2 sequences are TSWWSYY and QGS. The CDR3 sequence is 23 residues long. This clone has a count of ten or more. The clonotype comes from a pool of human donors (malaria-infected and uninfected, not separated). Sequenced input: gamma-delta T cells from blood. J is TRDJ1 and V is TRDV1; D is unresolved. The CDR3 spells CALGEDPSPLYKSFSPYTDKLIF. Written as DNA, the CDR3 is TGTGCTCTTGGGGAAGACCCGTCCCCTCTCTATAAGTCATTCTCCCCGTACACCGATAAACTCATCTTT.